What follows are 20 T cell receptor beta chains derived from one specimen sequenced in a study of shared clonotypes between healthy human individuals. Profiling relied on immunoSEQ multiplex PCR, and the TCRdb table lists in-frame clones only, not all of them. Of 2.5 million or so clones listed, just over 90% are singletons. Sequences were obtained from naive CD4+ T cells sorted from blood. The subset was: CD45RA+ positively selected. The receptor set was obtained from a man in his late teens or twenties in good health.

The genes are TRBV11-3 and TRBJ1-4; D is undetermined. V was pared by 0 bases and J by 10 bases, with 9 bases between. Germline V gene lookup returns CDR1 SGHNT and CDR2 YENEEA. The CDR3 contains 13 residues. The CDR3 bases are TGTGCCAGCAGCTTAGATTACTTCGGAAAACTGTTTTTT. Its protein is CASSLDYFGKLFF.

The chain couples TRBV5-1 to TRBJ2-1; TRBD2 matches at 8 bases. V trimming: 4 bases; J trimming: 6 bases; junction bases outside the gene matches: 12. The CDR3 covers 16 residues. Germline V gene lookup returns CDR1 SGHRS and CDR2 YFSETQ. Here the CDR3 reads CASSPISGTRGNEQFF. Here the CDR3 DNA reads TGCGCCAGCAGCCCCATCTCCGGGACTAGGGGCAATGAGCAGTTCTTC. The entire variable domain, with the rest obtained from reference TRBV5-1 and TRBJ2-1, is as follows: KAGVTQTPRYLIKTRGQQVTLSCSPISGHRSVSWYQQTPGQGLQFLFEYFSETQRNKGNFPGRFSGRQFSNSRSEMNVSTLELGDSALYLCASSPISGTRGNEQFFGPGTRLTVL.

The chain combines TRBV5-4 with TRBJ2-2, with D perhaps matching TRBD2 (6 bases). The V gene's germline CDR1 is SGHNT and CDR2 YYREEE (reference sequence). Trimming left V 4 bases short and J 6 bases short, with 22 bases between. The CDR3 spans 17 residues. The CDR3 spells CASSDLESWRAAGELFF. The CDR3 DNA follows: TGTGCCAGCAGCGACCTTGAAAGTTGGAGGGCGGCCGGGGAGCTGTTTTTT. The full variable domain, rest sourced from reference TRBV5-4 and TRBJ2-2, is ETGVTQSPTHLIKTRGQQVTLRCSSQSGHNTVSWYQQALGQGPQFIFQYYREEENGRGNFPPRFSGLQFPNYSSELNVNALELDDSALYLCASSDLESWRAAGELFFGEGSRLTVL.

The V and J genes are TRBV21-1 and TRBJ1-4. TRBV21-1 is reported as a pseudogene. CDR3 length: 15 residues. The CDR3 loop reads CASSKDRFTNEKLFF. CDR3 in DNA: TGTGCCAGCAGCAAAGACCGTTTTACTAATGAAAAACTGTTTTTT.

The chain is built from TRBV14 and TRBJ2-3, with D possibly TRBD2 on 5 matching bases. Germline V gene sequence: CDR1 SGHDN, CDR2 FVKESK. There are 13 residues in the CDR3. The V end was cut by 4 bases, the J end by 2 bases, with 7 bases between. CDR3 in amino acids: CASSPSHTDTQYF. The DNA for the CDR3 is TGTGCCAGCAGCCCTAGCCACACAGATACGCAGTATTTT.

This chain joins TRBV19 and TRBJ1-1, with a possible D match to TRBD1 (5 bases). The CDR3 runs 15 residues. V lost 0 bases to trimming and J lost 2 bases, with 10 bases between them. Germline assignment: CDR1 LNHDA and CDR2 SQIVND (reference sequence). The DNA of the CDR3 is TGTGCCAGTAGTATAGACCCAGGGACCAACACTGAAGCTTTCTTT. It yields the protein CASSIDPGTNTEAFF.

This clone was recorded only once. V gene TRBV5-1 combines with J gene TRBJ2-7; TRBD1 or TRBD2 may be the D gene (5 bases each). CDR1 and CDR2 from the germline V gene are SGHRS and YFSETQ. The V and J ends lost 4 bases and 4 bases respectively, with 12 bases between them. CDR3 size: 13 residues. As DNA, the CDR3 is TGCGCCAGCAGCCTCCGGGACCGATACGAGCAGTACTTC. Translation: CASSLRDRYEQYF. Based on the CDR3 plus reference TRBV5-1 and TRBJ2-7, the full variable domain is KAGVTQTPRYLIKTRGQQVTLSCSPISGHRSVSWYQQTPGQGLQFLFEYFSETQRNKGNFPGRFSGRQFSNSRSEMNVSTLELGDSALYLCASSLRDRYEQYFGPGTRLTVT.

The gene calls are TRBV6-5 and TRBJ1-4, with a possible D match to TRBD1 (6 bases). Germline CDR1 reads MNHEY; CDR2 reads SVGAGI. The CDR3 contains 15 residues. Trimming left V 0 bases short and J 7 bases short, with 12 bases between. Here the CDR3 reads CASSYSGGQGEKLFF. In nucleotides, the CDR3 is TGTGCCAGCAGTTACTCCGGGGGGCAGGGTGAAAAACTGTTTTTT.

The J gene is TRBJ1-6, the V gene TRBV4-3; D gene uncertain. CDR3 length equals 14 residues. V gave up 3 bases and J gave up 4 bases, with 7 bases separating them. From germline, CDR1 is LGHNA and CDR2 YSLEER. The CDR3 loop is CASSQAGYNSPLHF. The CDR3 region has the DNA TGCGCCAGCAGCCAGGCGGGATATAATTCACCCCTCCACTTT.

The chain is built from TRBV5-1 and TRBJ2-3, with a weak D call TRBD2 (6 bases). Trimming removed 3 bases from V and 2 bases from J, with 19 bases in between. This CDR3 has 17 residues. The germline gives CDR1 SGHRS, CDR2 YFSETQ. CDR3 nucleotide sequence: TGCGCCAGCAGCTGGGGGGTATCGACGGCATCCACAGATACGCAGTATTTT. Encoded protein: CASSWGVSTASTDTQYF.

The V call is TRBV13, the J call TRBJ2-1; D might be TRBD2 (6 bases). Germline CDR1 and CDR2: PRHDT and FYEKMQ (reference sequence). The CDR3 has 14 amino acids. The V end lost 4 bases, the J end lost 6 bases, and 13 bases lay between the germline ends. CDR3 residues: CASSSPGGPNEQFF. CDR3 sequence (DNA): TGTGCCAGCAGCTCCCCCGGGGGTCCCAATGAGCAGTTCTTC.

V usage is TRBV6-5 and J usage is TRBJ2-2, with D perhaps matching TRBD1 (5 bases). This CDR3 contains 15 residues. Germline assignment: CDR1 MNHEY and CDR2 SVGAGI. Trimming shortened V by 0 bases and J by 6 bases, and 11 bases separated the two germline ends. The CDR3 DNA is TGTGCCAGCAGTTACTCGGAGACAGCATCCGGGGAGCTGTTTTTT. This codes for CASSYSETASGELFF.

Worth noting for this clone: This same CDR3 is encoded by further DNA sequences in the sample. V usage is TRBV9 and J usage is TRBJ2-7; D unclear. V was cut by 0 bases and J by 1 base, with 8 bases left in between. The CDR3 sequence is 14 residues long. CDR1 is SGDLS, CDR2 YYNGEE, per germline. The CDR3 region has the DNA TGTGCCAGCAGCGTAGATGGGAAATCCTACGAGCAGTACTTC. Protein product: CASSVDGKSYEQYF.

V and J are TRBV19 and TRBJ2-4, with a weak D call TRBD1 (6 bases). Germline values: CDR1 LNHDA, CDR2 SQIVND (reference sequence). The CDR3 loop spans 17 amino acids. Trimming stripped 5 bases from V and 0 bases from J, with 17 bases between. The CDR3 loop is CASSVRQEILAKNIQYF. The CDR3 nucleotides are TGTGCCAGTAGTGTTCGACAGGAGATATTAGCCAAAAACATTCAGTACTTC.

The chain employs TRBV23-1 and TRBJ1-1; no definite D call. TRBV23-1 is an ORF for which the function is uncertain. The CDR3 is 16 residues long. V was cut by 2 bases and J by 3 bases, with 16 bases left in between. The CDR3 is CASSQKMSSGYTEAFF. The DNA for the CDR3 is TGCGCCAGCAGTCAAAAGATGTCCTCTGGGTACACTGAAGCTTTCTTT.

J is TRBJ2-2 and V is TRBV4-2, with 7 positions matching TRBD2. CDR1 is LGHNA and CDR2 is YNFKEQ in the germline V gene. The CDR3 contains 16 residues. With 4 bases clipped from V and 1 base from J, the junction kept 6 bases outside the gene matches. The CDR3 sequence is CASSPTSDVNTGELFF. DNA for the CDR3: TGTGCCAGCAGCCCAACTAGCGATGTGAACACCGGGGAGCTGTTTTTT.

V and J are TRBV19 and TRBJ2-7, with D unresolved. The CDR3 is 14 residues long. CDR1 and CDR2 from the germline V gene are LNHDA and SQIVND (reference sequence). With 1 base removed from V and 6 bases from J, the gap between germline ends came to 13 bases. CDR3 residues: CASSIGVHSTEQYF. The CDR3 coding sequence is TGTGCCAGTAGTATAGGGGTCCATAGCACCGAGCAGTACTTC.

In the case of this clone: This CDR3 is also generated by other DNA sequences in the sample. The chain combines TRBV28 with TRBJ1-4; D is possibly TRBD1 (5 bases). In germline, CDR1 is MDHEN, CDR2 SYDVKM. This CDR3 is 15 amino acids long. Trimming pared 4 bases from V and 5 bases from J, leaving 14 bases between. Here the CDR3 reads CASSSPGTGNEKLFF. CDR3 nucleotides: TGTGCCAGCAGTTCCCCCGGGACGGGAAATGAAAAACTGTTTTTT.

This chain links TRBV5-1 with TRBJ2-2; weak D call: TRBD2 (6 bases). The V end was cut by 2 bases, the J end by 6 bases, with 14 bases between. Looked up from germline, CDR1 is SGHRS and CDR2 is YFSETQ. The CDR3 is 15 residues long. The CDR3 region is CASSLSLTGAGELFF. The CDR3 DNA reads TGCGCCAGCAGCTTATCCCTGACGGGAGCCGGGGAGCTGTTTTTT.

This clone occurred once. The chain employs TRBV30 and TRBJ1-6; the match to TRBD1 covers 7 bases. Unmatched junction bases numbered 3, after V lost 3 bases and J lost 7 bases. Germline assignment: CDR1 GTSNPN and CDR2 SVGIG (reference sequence). The CDR3 runs to 13 residues. In nucleotides, the CDR3 is TGTGCCTGGAGACAGGGGCAAAATTCACCCCTCCACTTT. It is translated as CAWRQGQNSPLHF.